The rows below give T cell receptor beta chains drawn from one sample of a study of blood T cells in healthy people across ages. TCRdb re-called the 5' RACE reads through MiXCR, storing one row per CDR3 protein. The sample holds 1,100,000 or so distinct CDR3 sequences, more than 35% seen once. The sequenced material came from blood. These receptors all stem from a woman aged 55-70 years in good health. Both conserved end residues are part of each CDR3. D genes are given only for firm matches. Some rows mark clone size as missing; the rest say once, few, many or name a class of expanded clone.

TRBV5-1	TRBJ2-6	few	-	CASSLDRVGGANVLTF	TGCGCCAGCAGCTTGGACAGGGTTGGAGGGGCCAACGTCCTGACTTTC
TRBV3-1	TRBJ1-4	few	TRBD1	CASSQDQGAREKLFF	TGTGCCAGCAGCCAAGATCAGGGGGCGCGGGAAAAACTGTTTTTT
TRBV2	TRBJ2-3	-	-	CASRLYTDTQYF	TGTGCCAGCAGATTATACACAGATACGCAGTATTTT
TRBV7-3	TRBJ2-3	-	-	CASSFQGGSSTDTQYF	TGTGCCAGCAGCTTCCAGGGGGGTTCTAGCACAGATACGCAGTATTTT
TRBV2	TRBJ1-6	-	-	CASSEAGSSYNSPLHF	TGTGCCAGCAGTGAAGCGGGGAGCTCCTATAATTCACCCCTCCACTTT
TRBV3-1	TRBJ2-3	many	-	CASSEQSTDTQYF	TGTGCCAGCAGCGAACAATCCACAGATACGCAGTATTTT
TRBV5-1	TRBJ2-7	-	TRBD2	CASTPSGSLYEQYF	TGCGCCAGCACCCCTAGCGGGAGTCTCTACGAGCAGTACTTC
TRBV6-1	TRBJ2-7	-	TRBD2	CASSEGISGTNYGTEQYF	TGTGCCAGCAGTGAAGGGATTAGCGGGACGAACTACGGTACTGAGCAGTACTTC
TRBV18	TRBJ2-1	-	-	CASSPSFQGHNEQFF	TGTGCCAGCTCACCAAGTTTCCAGGGTCACAATGAGCAGTTCTTC
TRBV28	TRBJ2-7	-	-	CASSSRSIGSYEQYF	TGTGCCAGCAGTTCTCGCTCGATAGGGTCTTACGAGCAGTACTTC
TRBV5-1	TRBJ2-1	-	-	CASSRSLGNEQFF	TGCGCCAGCAGCAGGTCCCTGGGCAATGAGCAGTTCTTC
TRBV5-1	TRBJ1-1	few	TRBD1	CASSPRQGGGTEAFF	TGCGCCAGCAGCCCGCGGCAGGGGGGAGGCACTGAAGCTTTCTTT
TRBV11-1	TRBJ2-7	few	TRBD2	CASSHTSGTSGEQYF	TGTGCCAGCAGCCACACATCCGGGACTAGTGGCGAGCAGTACTTC
TRBV29-1	TRBJ2-7	-	-	CSVKTASSDEQYF	TGCAGCGTAAAGACAGCGAGCTCCGACGAGCAGTACTTC
TRBV7-9	TRBJ2-5	-	TRBD2	CASSLLTSVQETQYF	TGTGCCAGCAGCCTTCTAACTAGCGTCCAAGAGACCCAGTACTTC
TRBV20-1	TRBJ2-7	-	TRBD1	CSARGEQGATYEQYF	TGCAGTGCTAGGGGGGAACAGGGGGCCACCTACGAGCAGTACTTC
TRBV28	TRBJ2-7	few	-	CASSALRGPFYEQYF	TGTGCCAGCAGCGCCCTACGGGGGCCGTTCTACGAGCAGTACTTC
TRBV27	TRBJ1-2	many	-	CASSLNGLNYGYTF	TGTGCCAGCAGTTTAAATGGGCTTAACTATGGCTACACCTTC
TRBV6-6	TRBJ1-6	-	-	CASRGMGSYNSPLHF	TGTGCCAGCAGGGGGATGGGAAGCTATAATTCACCCCTCCACTTT
TRBV6-2/TRBV6-3	TRBJ2-7	few	TRBD2	CASSYPSAGAAGYEQYF	TGTGCCAGCAGTTACCCCTCTGCGGGAGCGGCGGGCTACGAGCAGTACTTC
TRBV27	TRBJ1-2	few	TRBD1	CASSSDRGGSYYGYTF	TGTGCCAGCAGTTCCGACAGGGGGGGTTCTTACTATGGCTACACCTTC
TRBV7-3	TRBJ2-1	-	TRBD2	CASGRALNEQFF	TGTGCCAGCGGGAGGGCCCTGAATGAGCAGTTCTTC
TRBV7-2	TRBJ2-1	-	-	CASSLVETTSSYNEQFF	TGTGCCAGCAGCTTAGTGGAGACCACTAGCTCCTACAATGAGCAGTTCTTC
TRBV4-2	TRBJ2-4	many	TRBD1	CASSPTTTGTKNIQYF	TGTGCCAGCAGCCCGACGACGACAGGGACCAAAAACATTCAGTACTTC
TRBV6-6	TRBJ2-5	-	-	CASSLQEIKQETQYF	TGTGCCAGCAGTCTACAAGAAATAAAACAAGAGACCCAGTACTTC
TRBV13	TRBJ2-7	many	-	CASSLGLSSYNEQYF	TGTGCCAGCAGCTTAGGATTAAGCTCCTACAATGAGCAGTACTTC
TRBV6-5	TRBJ2-1	once	-	CASSYSGIYEQFF	TGTGCCAGCAGTTACTCCGGGATCTACGAGCAGTTCTTC
TRBV4-1	TRBJ2-1	-	-	CASSQDLAEVYNEQFF	TGCGCCAGCAGCCAAGATTTAGCGGAGGTCTACAATGAGCAGTTCTTC
TRBV5-1	TRBJ2-1	-	TRBD1	CASSLAGTAIYNEQFF	TGCGCCAGCAGCTTGGCAGGGACAGCGATATACAATGAGCAGTTCTTC
TRBV7-9	TRBJ2-1	few	TRBD2	CASSLETTGSGGSYNEQFF	TGTGCCAGCAGCTTAGAAACTACCGGGAGCGGGGGCTCCTACAATGAGCAGTTCTTC
TRBV20-1	TRBJ1-1	few	TRBD1	CSAKDRGPTEAFF	TGCAGTGCAAAGGACAGGGGGCCCACTGAAGCTTTCTTT
TRBV12-3/TRBV12-4	TRBJ1-2	-	-	CASSLSLGREPFLSQLRYGYTF	TGTGCCAGCAGTTTAAGTTTGGGCAGAGAGCCTTTCTTATCGCAATTACGCTATGGCTACACCTTC